These T cell receptor beta chains were read from a single sample in a study of T cell responses to AZD1222 COVID-19 vaccine. The data were produced by immunoSEQ multiplex PCR, yet TCRdb's version contains in-frame clones alone and is incomplete. The table shows around 110,000 clones, with 92% occurring only once. Sequencing used peripheral blood, obtained 28 days after the second AZD1222 dose. The receptors were sampled from an adult who received the AZD1222 COVID-19 vaccine. Both conserved end residues are trimmed from each CDR3. The order of the fields is J gene, V gene, clone size, CDR3 protein. Rows may omit the clone size; those that give it use once, few, many or a size class.

>TRBJ1-5|TRBV6-8|few
ASSPPGQGNQPQH
>TRBJ1-1|TRBV5-1|NA
ASSEDRAPTEAF
>TRBJ1-2|TRBV5-1|NA
ASSTNGGPIYGYT
>TRBJ2-1|TRBV5-1|once
ASSLTGFSSYNEQF
>TRBJ2-1|TRBV5-1|NA
ASSLRMGTSGRYEQF
>TRBJ2-6|TRBV19|NA
ASFRDRGPGANVLT
>TRBJ2-7|TRBV25-1|NA
ASSESGTSRSEQY
>TRBJ1-4|TRBV29-1|NA
SVEVKAGAGTNEKLF
>TRBJ2-7|TRBV6-6|NA
ASSPRRPGQAYYEQY
>TRBJ1-2|TRBV2|once
ASSEENYGYT
>TRBJ2-3|TRBV3-1/TRBV3-2|NA
ASSQDGFERTDTQY
>TRBJ2-1|TRBV4-1|NA
ASSPGLLDNEQF
>TRBJ1-1|TRBV5-4|NA
ASSPTGVPGTF
>TRBJ2-1|TRBV3-1/TRBV3-2|NA
ASSQRQGGGYNEQF
>TRBJ1-3|TRBV2|NA
ASNWDRGSGNTIY
>TRBJ2-1|TRBV11-3|NA
ASSLEQLRDRGPTSYNEQF
>TRBJ2-1|TRBV6-5|NA
ASSYHGTGGYNEQF
>TRBJ2-7|TRBV5-5|NA
ASSSPSLGTYYEQY
>TRBJ2-2|TRBV9|once
ASSVGPSGSTGELF
>TRBJ1-1|TRBV27|NA
ASSKPGSTEAF
>TRBJ2-7|TRBV2|NA
ASSTGTSGPGNEQY
>TRBJ2-2|TRBV10-3|NA
AIRLAGNTGELF
>TRBJ2-1|TRBV3-1/TRBV3-2|few
ASSGPSGNSYNEQF
>TRBJ1-2|TRBV12-3/TRBV12-4|NA
ASSLTGRYGYT
>TRBJ1-5|TRBV30|few
AWSATGGQPQH
>TRBJ2-1|TRBV7-6|NA
ASSFLREQF
>TRBJ1-5|TRBV7-3|NA
ASSLGANQPQH